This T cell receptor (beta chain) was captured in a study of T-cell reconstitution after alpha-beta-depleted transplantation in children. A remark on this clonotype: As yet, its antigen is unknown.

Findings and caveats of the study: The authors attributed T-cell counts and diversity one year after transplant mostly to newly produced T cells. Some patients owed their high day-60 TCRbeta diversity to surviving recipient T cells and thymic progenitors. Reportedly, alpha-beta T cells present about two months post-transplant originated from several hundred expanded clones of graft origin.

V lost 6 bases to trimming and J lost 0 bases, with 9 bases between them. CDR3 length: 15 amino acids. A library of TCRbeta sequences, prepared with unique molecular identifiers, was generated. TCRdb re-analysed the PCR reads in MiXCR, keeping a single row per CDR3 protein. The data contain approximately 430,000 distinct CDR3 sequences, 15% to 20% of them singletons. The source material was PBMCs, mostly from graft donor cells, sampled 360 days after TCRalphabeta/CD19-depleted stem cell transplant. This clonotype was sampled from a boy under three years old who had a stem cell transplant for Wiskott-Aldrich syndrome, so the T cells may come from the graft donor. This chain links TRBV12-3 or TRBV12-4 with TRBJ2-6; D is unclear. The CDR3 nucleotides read TGTGCCAGCAGCCCAAGACCCTCTGGGGCCAACGTCCTGACTTTC. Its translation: CASSPRPSGANVLTF.